The 21 T cell receptor beta chains below all came from one sample that was sequenced in a study of T cells in Graves' hyperthyroidism and ophthalmopathy. The CDR3 regions of TCR beta were amplified from RNA transcripts. First-round RT-PCR of the TCR CDR3 relied on the HTBI primer set. MiXCR, applied by TCRdb to the multiplex PCR reads, yields one record per CDR3 protein. The sample lists approximately 610,000 distinct CDR3 sequences, about 14% occurring once. Input material: blood. These receptors were collected from a woman aged 35 to 49 with Graves' ophthalmopathy.

As to this clonotype: This may arise from a read error, as a much more abundant clone is one base away. V and J are TRBV20-1 and TRBJ2-7, with TRBD1 as a possible D gene (5 bases). The germline V gene has CDR1 DFQATT and CDR2 SNEGSKA (reference sequence). The CDR3 contains 14 residues. The CDR3 DNA is TGCAGCGCCTGGGCAGGGCAAAACATCTACGAGCAGTACTTC. Residues: CSAWAGQNIYEQYF.

This clonotype was counted ten times or more. The chain is built from TRBV24-1 and TRBJ2-5, with TRBD2 as a possible D gene (6 bases). The CDR3 consists of 14 residues. Germline loops: CDR1 KGHDR, CDR2 SFDVKD. Trimming removed 7 bases at V and 5 bases at J, with 16 bases between. CDR3 protein: CATRDSKGGETQYF. DNA of the CDR3: TGTGCCACCAGGGACTCCAAAGGAGGGGAGACCCAGTACTTC.

The table lists this clonotype with a few counts. The rearrangement links TRBV12-3 or TRBV12-4 to TRBJ1-2, with a tentative D call TRBD1 (5 bases). Trimming stripped 4 bases from V and 6 bases from J, with 15 bases between. The CDR3 is 14 residues long. CDR3 DNA sequence: TGTGCCAGCAGTTCCCTGTGGGGGGACGATGGCTACACCTTC. This encodes CASSSLWGDDGYTF.

This clonotype was detected ten times or more. The CDR3 is CASRPHSVLNTEAFF. The CDR3, as DNA: TGTGCCAGCAGGCCCCACTCGGTGCTGAACACTGAAGCTTTCTTT. The genes are TRBV12-3 or TRBV12-4 and TRBJ1-1; D remains unclear. This CDR3 has 15 amino acids. Trimming took off 6 bases at V and 0 bases at J, with 14 bases between the two ends.

There are many counts of this clonotype. The genes are TRBV4-3 and TRBJ1-1; TRBD1 is a possible D gene (5 bases). Trimming removed 0 bases at V and 1 base at J, with 6 bases between. This CDR3 comprises 14 residues. Germline CDR1 LGHNA, CDR2 YSLEER. As DNA, the CDR3 is TGCGCCAGCAGCCAAGATGGGGGGAACACTGAAGCTTTCTTT. This gives the protein CASSQDGGNTEAFF.

This chain joins TRBV5-5 and TRBJ2-5, with TRBD2 matching over 9 bases. This CDR3 is built from 17 residues. V lost 0 bases, J lost 5 bases, and 11 bases stayed unmatched. Germline CDR1 reads SGHKS; CDR2 reads YYEKEE (reference sequence). The DNA for the CDR3 is TGTGCCAGCAGCTTGGCAGGGCTGGCGGGAGGGCGGGAGACCCAGTACTTC. Translated, it gives CASSLAGLAGGRETQYF.

This clonotype occurred many times. This rearrangement joins TRBV11-2 to TRBJ1-3; D is undetermined. Trimming removed 4 bases from V and 4 bases from J, with 20 bases in between. The CDR3 covers 17 residues. From germline, CDR1 is SGHAT and CDR2 FQNNGV. The CDR3 region has the DNA TGTGCCAGCAGCTCCATCGGTGAGCGACCGGTCGGAAACACCATATATTTT. The encoded protein is CASSSIGERPVGNTIYF.

V and J are TRBV12-3 or TRBV12-4 and TRBJ1-1; no firm D call. The CDR3 has 14 amino acids. V was pared by 1 base and J by 3 bases, with 9 bases between. In DNA, the CDR3 is TGTGCCAGCAGTTTAGGAGGGATACACACTGAAGCTTTCTTT. This codes for CASSLGGIHTEAFF.

This clonotype has at least ten counts. The chain uses TRBV20-1 and TRBJ2-7, with 9 nucleotides matching TRBD1. The CDR3 sequence is 15 residues long. With V trimmed by 4 bases and J by 4 bases, 11 bases remained unmatched. Per germline, CDR1 DFQATT and CDR2 SNEGSKA (reference sequence). CDR3 loop: CSAKDVRQGVYEQYF. The CDR3 DNA sequence: TGCAGTGCTAAGGATGTGAGACAGGGGGTGTACGAGCAGTACTTC.

The rearrangement uses TRBV3-1 and TRBJ2-7; 8 bases line up with TRBD2. From germline, CDR1 is LGHDT and CDR2 YNNKEL (reference sequence). The CDR3 is made up of 18 amino acids. The trim removed 1 base at V and 3 bases at J, leaving 14 bases unmatched. The CDR3 DNA follows: TGTGCCAGCAGCCAAGGCGGGGCTGCGAGCGGGAGTTTCTACGAGCAGTACTTC. This translates into CASSQGGAASGSFYEQYF.

V usage is TRBV19 and J usage is TRBJ1-6, with D hard to call. Per the germline V gene, CDR1 is LNHDA and CDR2 is SQIVND (reference sequence). The CDR3 is 13 amino acids. V was clipped by 6 bases and J by 2 bases, with 5 bases between them. CDR3 coding DNA: TGTGCCAGTAGAGGGACCTATAATTCACCCCTCCACTTT. Its protein is CASRGTYNSPLHF.

The chain combines TRBV28 with TRBJ1-5; no firm D call. Germline CDR1 reads MDHEN; CDR2 reads SYDVKM. This CDR3 spans 12 amino acids. Trimming took 10 bases from V and 6 from J, leaving 13 bases between them. This chain's CDR3 is CANGPERQPQHF. CDR3 coding DNA: TGTGCCAACGGTCCGGAGCGTCAGCCCCAGCATTTT.

This clonotype has at least ten counts. J is TRBJ1-5 and V is TRBV7-2; tentative D call: TRBD1 (6 bases). The germline gives CDR1 SGHTA, CDR2 FQGNSA. The CDR3 extends over 15 amino acids. The V end was cut by 6 bases, the J end by 0 bases, with 12 bases between. The CDR3 reads CASRWDIYSNQPQHF. The CDR3 DNA follows: TGTGCCAGCAGATGGGACATCTATAGCAATCAGCCCCAGCATTTT.

This clonotype was counted many times. CDR3 sequence (DNA): TGTGCCAGCAGTTTTGAGGGGGGTTGGGGTCCTGAGACCCAGTACTTC. Translated, it gives CASSFEGGWGPETQYF. This chain joins TRBV12-3 or TRBV12-4 and TRBJ2-5, with D tentatively TRBD1 or TRBD2 (6 bases each). This CDR3 is 16 amino acids long. V lost 3 bases to trimming and J lost 5 bases, with 19 bases between them.

Ten or more counts support this clonotype. The chain has TRBV20-1 and TRBJ2-7; 7 bases align to TRBD2. Germline V gives CDR1 DFQATT, CDR2 SNEGSKA (reference sequence). The V and J ends lost 2 bases and 6 bases, in that order; junction bases with no gene match: 7. CDR3 size: 13 residues. CDR3 loop: CSARRAGVGEQYF. The DNA for the CDR3 is TGCAGTGCTAGACGGGCGGGAGTGGGCGAGCAGTACTTC.

The sample holds many counts of this clonotype. The chain uses TRBV6-1 and TRBJ1-5; D call uncertain. CDR3 size: 13 residues. Trimming shortened V by 2 bases and J by 7 bases, and 9 bases separated the two germline ends. Per germline, CDR1 MNHNS and CDR2 SASEGT. The CDR3 loop is CASSETQPQPQHF. CDR3 sequence (DNA): TGTGCCAGCAGTGAAACGCAGCCCCAGCCCCAGCATTTT.

This clonotype was detected ten times or more. The rearrangement links TRBV7-6 to TRBJ2-2, with D uncertain. The CDR3 runs 13 residues. Trimming stripped 5 bases from V and 6 bases from J, with 10 bases between. Germline V CDR1 and CDR2: SGHVS, FNYEAQ. The CDR3 DNA follows: TGTGCCAGCAGCCCCTATATCGCCGGGGAGCTGTTTTTT. This sequence encodes CASSPYIAGELFF.

The rearrangement joins TRBV6-1 to TRBJ2-7, with 8 nucleotides matching TRBD1. Trimming removed 6 bases from V and 7 bases from J; junction bases left unmatched: 11. The CDR3 sequence is 14 residues long. In germline, CDR1 is MNHNS, CDR2 SASEGT. Written as DNA, the CDR3 is TGTGCCAGCAGGAAGGGACAGGAGGTGGGGGAGCAGTACTTC. Translated, it gives CASRKGQEVGEQYF.

In its sample, this clonotype was seen many times. CDR3 amino acids: CASSFREQETQYF. DNA of the CDR3: TGTGCCAGCAGTTTCAGGGAGCAAGAGACCCAGTACTTC. This sequence joins TRBV27 and TRBJ2-5; D may match TRBD1 or TRBD2 (5 bases each). Trimming cost V 3 bases and J 2 bases, with 7 bases left between them. CDR1 and CDR2 (germline): MNHEY, SMNVEV (reference sequence). This CDR3 spans 13 amino acids.

This clonotype was counted at least ten times. V gene TRBV2 combines with J gene TRBJ1-2; weak D call: TRBD1 (6 bases). CDR1 SNHLY and CDR2 FYNNEI come from the germline V gene. The ends were cut back, 7 bases at V and 1 base at J, with 16 bases in the middle. The CDR3 totals 15 residues. CDR3 nucleotide sequence: TGTGCCAGCACTCTGGACAGTCCGAATAACTATGGCTACACCTTC. The encoded protein is CASTLDSPNNYGYTF.

This clonotype has just one count. This chain joins TRBV15 and TRBJ2-7, with TRBD1 identical over 9 bases. The germline V gene has CDR1 LNHNV and CDR2 YYDKDF (reference sequence). This CDR3 has 15 amino acids. J was trimmed by 3 bases and V by 0 bases; bases with no gene match: 3. The CDR3 region is CATSRETGGSYEQYF. The CDR3 coding sequence is TGTGCCACCAGCAGAGAGACAGGGGGAAGCTACGAGCAGTACTTC.